This T cell receptor (beta chain) came from a study of T cell changes during pregnancy in multiple sclerosis. Using immunoSEQ multiplex PCR, the repertoire was profiled, and TCRdb retains in-frame clones only, with some absent. The sample carries about 52,000 clones, roughly nine tenths recorded once. The source was CD4+ T cells from peripheral blood mononuclear cells, collected before pregnancy. The sequence was collected from a female donor with multiple sclerosis, enrolled in a pregnancy study.

The CDR3 region has the DNA TGTGCCAGTAGTATAGTCTGGACAAAAGGCGACCCCACCATATATTTT. Translating it yields CASSIVWTKGDPTIYF. The gene calls are TRBV19 and TRBJ1-3, with D possibly matching TRBD1 (5 bases). With 1 base removed from V and 9 bases from J, the gap between germline ends came to 19 bases. CDR1 and CDR2 (germline): LNHDA, SQIVND (reference sequence). The CDR3 spans 16 residues.